These 23 T cell receptor beta chains were all obtained from the same sample, sequenced in a study of blood T cell repertoires in COVID-19. Method: immunoSEQ multiplex PCR; TCRdb's copy keeps in-frame clones and lacks some. This table has around 130,000 clones, 70% to 85% appearing once. The sequenced material came from peripheral blood. All receptors come from a woman between 45 and 60 years old with acute or convalescent COVID-19.

The chain uses TRBV11-2 and TRBJ2-2; 8 positions agree with TRBD2. The CDR3 extends over 15 amino acids. V was clipped by 3 bases and J by 4 bases; unmatched bases: 4. Germline CDR1 and CDR2: SGHAT and FQNNGV. CDR3 residues: CASSLERGSTGELFF. CDR3 DNA: TGTGCCAGCAGCTTGGAGCGGGGGTCCACCGGGGAGCTGTTTTTT.

This clone has just one count. The chain has TRBV5-1 and TRBJ2-1; 8 bases align to TRBD2. With V trimmed by 1 base and J by 8 bases, 8 bases remained unmatched. The CDR3 is 15 amino acids. From germline, CDR1 is SGHRS and CDR2 YFSETQ. CDR3 protein: CASSLRSGGFDEQFF. Here the CDR3 DNA reads TGCGCCAGCAGCTTGAGAAGCGGGGGTTTCGATGAGCAGTTCTTC.

V and J are TRBV7-9 and TRBJ2-1; D perhaps matches TRBD1 (6 bases). Germline-derived CDR1 and CDR2 are SEHNR and FQNEAQ (reference sequence). The V and J ends lost 0 bases and 10 bases respectively, with 13 bases between them. This CDR3 contains 14 residues. The CDR3 loop is CASSLASGVWEQFF. CDR3 sequence (DNA): TGTGCCAGCAGCTTAGCCTCAGGGGTGTGGGAGCAGTTCTTC.

The chain carries TRBV24-1 and TRBJ1-5, with 7 bases identical to TRBD1. Germline CDR1 is KGHDR and CDR2 is SFDVKD. J was trimmed by 2 bases and V by 9 bases; bases with no gene match: 12. The CDR3 loop spans 16 amino acids. In nucleotides, the CDR3 is TGTGCCACCCCGACCGACAGGGCCGCCGGCAATCAGCCCCAGCATTTT. Protein product: CATPTDRAAGNQPQHF.

DNA of the CDR3: TGCGCCAGCAGCTTGGACGGGACAAAAGAAAAACTGTTTTTT. Its protein is CASSLDGTKEKLFF. The genes are TRBV5-1 and TRBJ1-4; D might be TRBD1 (6 bases). Trimming pared 0 bases from V and 8 bases from J, leaving 11 bases between. There are 14 residues in the CDR3. Germline V gives CDR1 SGHRS, CDR2 YFSETQ.

The V and J genes are TRBV29-1 and TRBJ1-2, with TRBD1 matching 7 bases. Trimming at V came to 4 bases and at J to 2 bases, leaving 10 bases not matched to a gene. The germline V gene encodes CDR1 SQVTM and CDR2 ANQGSEA. The CDR3 extends over 15 amino acids. In nucleotides, the CDR3 is TGCAGCGTTGGGGACAGAGTTTGGGGAAACTATGGCTACACCTTC. Its translation: CSVGDRVWGNYGYTF.

V is TRBV7-6 and J is TRBJ1-2; 7 nucleotides match TRBD1. The CDR3 runs 15 residues. The V gene's germline CDR1 is SGHVS and CDR2 FNYEAQ. Losses at the gene ends were 5 bases for V and 2 bases for J; bases not matched to a gene: 8. This CDR3 is CASSRYPQGNYGYTF. The CDR3 nucleotides are TGTGCCAGCAGCCGATACCCACAGGGGAACTATGGCTACACCTTC.

The rearrangement joins TRBV11-3 to TRBJ2-1, with D perhaps TRBD1 (6 bases). The V gene lost 1 base and the J gene lost 10 bases, with 14 bases spanning the gap. The CDR3 is 14 amino acids. CDR1 SGHNT and CDR2 YENEEA come from the germline V gene. CDR3: CASSLAQGDSEQFF. The CDR3 coding sequence is TGTGCCAGCAGCTTAGCACAGGGCGATTCGGAGCAGTTCTTC. Full variable domain (missing parts from reference TRBV11-3 and TRBJ2-1): EAGVVQSPRYKIIEKKQPVAFWCNPISGHNTLYWYLQNLGQGPELLIRYENEEAVDDSQLPKDRFSAERLKGVDSTLKIQPAELGDSAVYLCASSLAQGDSEQFFGPGTRLTVL.

In its sample, this clone was seen a few times. V and J are TRBV10-1 and TRBJ1-5; 7 bases line up with TRBD1. The CDR3 runs 16 residues. Trimming cost V 5 bases and J 2 bases; bases outside gene matches: 9. The germline CDR1 and CDR2 sequences are WNHNN and SYGVQD (reference sequence). The CDR3 spells CASSLRQGLRNQPQHF. The CDR3 region has the DNA TGCGCCAGCAGTCTCCGACAGGGCCTACGCAATCAGCCCCAGCATTTT.

The rearrangement uses TRBV5-4 and TRBJ1-2; D is perhaps TRBD1 (6 bases). CDR3 size: 15 residues. V lost 0 bases and J 4 bases, leaving 13 bases between the germline ends. Germline V CDR1 and CDR2: SGHNT, YYREEE (reference sequence). In nucleotides, the CDR3 is TGTGCCAGCAGCTTGGCTATACAGGGTGGCTATGGCTACACCTTC. Translated: CASSLAIQGGYGYTF.

The CDR3, as DNA: TGTGCCAGCAGTTCTACAGGGCATGAAGCTTTCTTT. Encoded protein: CASSSTGHEAFF. The chain couples TRBV6-6 to TRBJ1-1; D is possibly TRBD1 (6 bases). Germline V gene sequence: CDR1 MNHNY, CDR2 SVGAGI (reference sequence). Trimming stripped 4 bases from V and 7 bases from J, with 10 bases between. This CDR3 contains 12 residues.

This chain links TRBV5-5 with TRBJ2-1, with TRBD2 as a possible D gene (7 bases). The CDR3 runs 13 residues. CDR1 and CDR2 from the germline V gene are SGHKS and YYEKEE (reference sequence). The V and J ends lost 3 bases and 8 bases respectively, with 12 bases between them. CDR3 DNA sequence: TGTGCCAGCAGCTGGGGGGGCATGGATGAGCAGTTCTTC. Translation gives CASSWGGMDEQFF.

The genes are TRBV29-1 and TRBJ1-5; 7 bases agree with TRBD1. Germline V gives CDR1 SQVTM, CDR2 ANQGSEA. J was trimmed by 1 base and V by 6 bases; bases with no gene match: 3. The CDR3 has 13 residues. This CDR3 is CSVGGQSNQPQHF. CDR3 coding DNA: TGCAGCGTAGGGGGCCAGAGCAATCAGCCCCAGCATTTT.

V and J are TRBV19 and TRBJ2-3; D gene ambiguous. Deletions cut 7 bases from V and 5 bases from J, with 19 bases between. CDR3 size: 15 residues. Germline CDR1 is LNHDA and CDR2 is SQIVND (reference sequence). The CDR3 is CASILPVPLQDTQYF. CDR3 bases: TGTGCCAGTATCCTCCCAGTACCCTTACAAGATACGCAGTATTTT.

The chain employs TRBV2 and TRBJ1-1; the D is unclear. This CDR3 is built from 13 residues. The V end lost 7 bases, the J end lost 1 base, and 10 bases lay between the germline ends. Germline V gene data show CDR1 as SNHLY and CDR2 as FYNNEI. The CDR3 here is CASIEGGNTEAFF. CDR3 bases: TGTGCCAGCATCGAGGGAGGGAACACTGAAGCTTTCTTT. Using reference TRBV2 and TRBJ1-1 for the parts outside the CDR3, the full variable domain is EPEVTQTPSHQVTQMGQEVILRCVPISNHLYFYWYRQILGQKVEFLVSFYNNEISEKSEIFDDQFSVERPDGSNFTLKIRSTKLEDSAMYFCASIEGGNTEAFFGQGTRLTVV.

V is TRBV10-2 and J is TRBJ1-6, with 7 bases fitting TRBD1. With 7 bases clipped from V and 6 bases from J, the junction kept 6 bases outside the gene matches. Germline V gene data show CDR1 as WSHSY and CDR2 as SAAADI. The CDR3 has 14 amino acids. For the CDR3, the DNA is TGCGCCAGCAAAGAGGGACAGCCTAATTCACCCCTCCACTTT. Translating gives CASKEGQPNSPLHF.

The chain combines TRBV28 with TRBJ1-4, with D tentatively TRBD1 (6 bases). V gave up 6 bases and J gave up 7 bases, with 15 bases separating them. Germline CDR1 and CDR2: MDHEN and SYDVKM. The CDR3 spans 14 residues. CDR3 nucleotides: TGTGCCAGCAGCCCCGGGGGGCTTGGTGAAAAACTGTTTTTT. Its protein is CASSPGGLGEKLFF.

The V and J genes are TRBV6-5 and TRBJ2-3; D might be TRBD1 (6 bases). The CDR3 loop spans 16 amino acids. Germline lookup yields CDR1 MNHEY and CDR2 SVGAGI. Trimming cost V 2 bases and J 3 bases, with 15 bases left between them. The CDR3 nucleotides read TGTGCCAGCAGTTACGGTTGGGGGCAACGTACAGATACGCAGTATTTT. As protein: CASSYGWGQRTDTQYF.

This clone appeared once. V gene TRBV10-3 combines with J gene TRBJ2-3, with TRBD2 matching 14 bases. Germline-derived CDR1 and CDR2 are ENHRY and SYGVKD. J lost 8 bases, V lost 7 bases, and 8 bases had no gene match. CDR3 length: 15 amino acids. The CDR3 nucleotides are TGTGCCATCAAGACTAGCGGGGGGGCGATGGGTACGCAGTATTTT. Translated: CAIKTSGGAMGTQYF.

This sequence joins TRBV4-1 and TRBJ2-5, with D tentatively TRBD1 (6 bases). V was pared by 0 bases and J by 0 bases, with 11 bases between. The CDR3 is 16 amino acids. Germline CDR1 is MGHRA and CDR2 is YSYEKL. CDR3 nucleotides: TGCGCCAGCAGCCAAGACCGGACAGCCAACCAAGAGACCCAGTACTTC. It translates to CASSQDRTANQETQYF.

CDR3 bases: TGTGCCAGCAGCTTGGAGGGGACAGGCTCTGGGGCCAACGTCCTGACTTTC. Its translation is CASSLEGTGSGANVLTF. The V gene is TRBV5-6, the J gene TRBJ2-6, with TRBD1 identical over 8 bases. CDR3 length: 17 residues. V shed 0 bases and J 0 bases; nucleotides not matched to a gene: 2. Germline V gene lookup returns CDR1 SGHDT and CDR2 YYEEEE. The whole variable domain, filled in from reference TRBV5-6 and TRBJ2-6, reads DAGVTQSPTHLIKTRGQQVTLRCSPKSGHDTVSWYQQALGQGPQFIFQYYEEEERQRGNFPDRFSGHQFPNYSSELNVNALLLGDSALYLCASSLEGTGSGANVLTFGAGSRLTVL.

The chain employs TRBV19 and TRBJ2-5; 7 nucleotides line up with TRBD1. The ends lost 5 bases at V and 2 bases at J; junction bases unmatched: 11. Germline lookup yields CDR1 LNHDA and CDR2 SQIVND (reference sequence). The length of the CDR3 is 16 residues. The CDR3 DNA is TGTGCCAGTAGTCTTAAGGGGGCTTCGTTTCAAGAGACCCAGTACTTC. Translation gives CASSLKGASFQETQYF.

J is TRBJ2-1 and V is TRBV7-9, with D hard to call. V gave up 5 bases and J gave up 0 bases, with 17 bases separating them. CDR1 is SEHNR and CDR2 is FQNEAQ in the germline V gene (reference sequence). The CDR3 runs to 17 residues. As DNA, the CDR3 is TGTGCCAGCAGCCCTCTTGTGGCCCAAAGCTCCTACAATGAGCAGTTCTTC. It specifies CASSPLVAQSSYNEQFF.